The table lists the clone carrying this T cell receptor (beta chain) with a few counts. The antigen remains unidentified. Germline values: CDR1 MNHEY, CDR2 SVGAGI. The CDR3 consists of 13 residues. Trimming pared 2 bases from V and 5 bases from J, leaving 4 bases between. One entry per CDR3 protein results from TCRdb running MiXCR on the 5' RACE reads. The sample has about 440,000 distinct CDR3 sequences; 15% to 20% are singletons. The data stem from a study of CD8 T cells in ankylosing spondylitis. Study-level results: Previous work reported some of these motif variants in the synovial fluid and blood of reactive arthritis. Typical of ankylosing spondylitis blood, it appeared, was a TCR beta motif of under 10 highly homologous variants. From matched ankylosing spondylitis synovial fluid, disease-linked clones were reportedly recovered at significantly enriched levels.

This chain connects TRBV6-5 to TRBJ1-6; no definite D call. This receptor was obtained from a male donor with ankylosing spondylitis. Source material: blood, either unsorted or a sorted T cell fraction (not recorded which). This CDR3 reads CASSYGNNSPLHF. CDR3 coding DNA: TGTGCCAGCAGTTACGGGAATAATTCACCCCTCCACTTT.